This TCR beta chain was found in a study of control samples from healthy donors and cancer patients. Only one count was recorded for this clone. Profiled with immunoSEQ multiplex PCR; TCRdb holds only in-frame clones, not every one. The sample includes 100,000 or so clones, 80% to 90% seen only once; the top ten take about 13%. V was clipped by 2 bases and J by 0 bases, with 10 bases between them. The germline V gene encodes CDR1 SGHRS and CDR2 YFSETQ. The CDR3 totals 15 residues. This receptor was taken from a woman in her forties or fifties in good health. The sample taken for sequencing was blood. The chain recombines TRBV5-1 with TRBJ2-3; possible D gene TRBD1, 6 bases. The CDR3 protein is CASSFRGQSTDTQYF. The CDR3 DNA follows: TGCGCCAGCAGCTTTAGAGGACAGAGCACAGATACGCAGTATTTT. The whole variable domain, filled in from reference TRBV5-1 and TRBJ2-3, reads KAGVTQTPRYLIKTRGQQVTLSCSPISGHRSVSWYQQTPGQGLQFLFEYFSETQRNKGNFPGRFSGRQFSNSRSEMNVSTLELGDSALYLCASSFRGQSTDTQYFGPGTRLTVL.